The rows below give T cell receptor beta chains drawn from one sample of a study of blood T cell repertoires in COVID-19. TCRdb keeps only in-frame clones here, not all; method: immunoSEQ multiplex PCR. The table records about 250,000 clones, more than 75% of them present only once. Sequenced material: peripheral blood. All receptors come from a woman aged 55-69 years who had recovered from COVID-19. CDR3s leave out the opening cysteine and the closing phenylalanine or tryptophan.

TRBV5-8 | ASSLGRIYTEAF
TRBV18 | ASSPTGSSYNEQF
TRBV6-6 | ASRPRGVVEAF
TRBV19 | ASSADTFSYEQY
TRBV5-1 | ASSPQGAGGFITGELF
TRBV10-3 | AISDTYQETQY
TRBV7-2 | ASSLAHDSPVGPQH
TRBV6-5 | ATQDRGNQPQH
TRBV28 | ASSLYTTNEKLF
TRBV9 | ASSPGQIRFEKLF
TRBV19 | ASSTRGHLNTEAF
TRBV7-6 | ASSLDRTSYEQY
TRBV20-1 | SASSSGNTQY
TRBV28 | ASSFQGRAQETQY
TRBV5-6 | ASSPNPGAYNSPLH
TRBV9 | ASSVGSGVYGYT
TRBV28 | ASSLLDRQPYGYT